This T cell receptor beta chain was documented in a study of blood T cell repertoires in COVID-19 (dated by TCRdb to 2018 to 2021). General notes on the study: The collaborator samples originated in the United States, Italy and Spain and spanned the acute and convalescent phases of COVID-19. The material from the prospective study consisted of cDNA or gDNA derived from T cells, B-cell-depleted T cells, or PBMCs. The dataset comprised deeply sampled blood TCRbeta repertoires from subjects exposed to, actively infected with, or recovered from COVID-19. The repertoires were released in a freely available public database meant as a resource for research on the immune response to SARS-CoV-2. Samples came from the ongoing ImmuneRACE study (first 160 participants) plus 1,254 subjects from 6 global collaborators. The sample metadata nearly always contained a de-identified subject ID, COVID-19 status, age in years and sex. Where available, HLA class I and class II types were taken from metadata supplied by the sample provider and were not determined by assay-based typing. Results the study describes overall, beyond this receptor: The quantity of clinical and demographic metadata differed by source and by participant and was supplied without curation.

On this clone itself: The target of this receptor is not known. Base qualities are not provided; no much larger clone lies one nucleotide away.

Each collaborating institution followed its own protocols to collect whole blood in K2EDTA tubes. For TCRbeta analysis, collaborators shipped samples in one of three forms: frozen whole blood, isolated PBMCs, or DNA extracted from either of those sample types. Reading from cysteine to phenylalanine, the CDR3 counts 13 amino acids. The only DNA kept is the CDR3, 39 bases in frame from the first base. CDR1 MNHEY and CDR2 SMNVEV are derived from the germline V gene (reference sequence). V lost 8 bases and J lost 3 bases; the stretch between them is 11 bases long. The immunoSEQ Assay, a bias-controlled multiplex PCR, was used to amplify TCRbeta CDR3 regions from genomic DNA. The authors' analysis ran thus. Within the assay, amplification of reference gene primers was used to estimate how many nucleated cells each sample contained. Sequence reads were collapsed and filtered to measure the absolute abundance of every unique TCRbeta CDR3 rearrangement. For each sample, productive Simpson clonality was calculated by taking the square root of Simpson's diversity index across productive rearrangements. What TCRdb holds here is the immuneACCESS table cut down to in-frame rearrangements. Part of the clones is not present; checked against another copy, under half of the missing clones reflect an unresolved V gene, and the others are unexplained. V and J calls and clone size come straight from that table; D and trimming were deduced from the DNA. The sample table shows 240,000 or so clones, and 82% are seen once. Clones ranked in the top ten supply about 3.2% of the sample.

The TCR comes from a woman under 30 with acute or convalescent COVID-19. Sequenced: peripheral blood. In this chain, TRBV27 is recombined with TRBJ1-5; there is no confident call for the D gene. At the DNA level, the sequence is TGTGCCAGCGGAACAGAGTTCAATCAGCCCCAGCATTTT. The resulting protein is CASGTEFNQPQHF.